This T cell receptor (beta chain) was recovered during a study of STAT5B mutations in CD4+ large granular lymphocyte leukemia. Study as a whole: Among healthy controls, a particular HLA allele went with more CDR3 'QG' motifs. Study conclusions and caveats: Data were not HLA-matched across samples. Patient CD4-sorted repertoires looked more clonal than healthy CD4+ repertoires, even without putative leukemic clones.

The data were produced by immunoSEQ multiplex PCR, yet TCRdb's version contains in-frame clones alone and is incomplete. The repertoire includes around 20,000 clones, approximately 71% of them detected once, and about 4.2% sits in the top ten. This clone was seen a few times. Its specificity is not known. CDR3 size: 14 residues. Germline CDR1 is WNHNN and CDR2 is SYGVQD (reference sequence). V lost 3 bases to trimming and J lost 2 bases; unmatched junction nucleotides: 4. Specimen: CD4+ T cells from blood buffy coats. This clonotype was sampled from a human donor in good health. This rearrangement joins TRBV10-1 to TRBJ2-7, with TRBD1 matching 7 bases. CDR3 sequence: CASSDRDRTYEQYF. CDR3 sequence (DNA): TGCGCCAGCAGTGATAGGGACAGAACCTACGAGCAGTACTTC.